The 8 T cell receptor beta chains below all came from one sample that was sequenced in a study of blood T cell repertoires in COVID-19. Profiling relied on immunoSEQ multiplex PCR, and the TCRdb table lists in-frame clones only, not all of them. Of 650,000 to 800,000 clones listed, about 90% were seen once; the top ten hold about 0.26%. Sequenced input: peripheral blood. Receptors were obtained from a woman under 30 with acute or convalescent COVID-19.

V and J are TRBV7-3 and TRBJ2-3; 8 bases are a match to TRBD1. V shed 5 bases, J shed 5 bases, and the junction held 6 bases outside the gene matches. The CDR3 is made up of 14 amino acids. From germline, CDR1 is SGHTA and CDR2 FQGTGA. In nucleotides, the CDR3 is TGTGCCAGCAGCCCCTGGACAGGGCAAGATACGCAGTATTTT. Amino acids: CASSPWTGQDTQYF.

The CDR3 spells CATSDLPGEGGGEQYF. The CDR3 DNA is TGTGCCACCAGTGATCTTCCCGGGGAGGGTGGAGGCGAGCAGTACTTC. The J gene is TRBJ2-7, the V gene TRBV24-1, with 7 bases fitting TRBD2. The CDR3 spans 16 residues. Germline CDR1 and CDR2: KGHDR and SFDVKD. The trim removed 3 bases at V and 6 bases at J, leaving 13 bases unmatched.

The V and J genes are TRBV6-5 and TRBJ2-7; D is unclear. The V gene lost 2 bases and the J gene lost 2 bases, with 10 bases spanning the gap. Germline V gives CDR1 MNHEY, CDR2 SVGAGI. This CDR3 has 14 amino acids. The CDR3 reads CASSYSRLPYEQYF. The CDR3 bases are TGTGCCAGCAGTTACAGCAGGCTTCCCTACGAGCAGTACTTC.

The chain employs TRBV7-2 and TRBJ2-5; 11 nucleotides match TRBD2. The CDR3 extends over 17 amino acids. V lost 3 bases, J lost 3 bases, and 9 bases stayed unmatched. The germline gives CDR1 SGHTA, CDR2 FQGNSA. The CDR3 DNA sequence: TGTGCCAGCAGCTTTCGGGCTAGCGGGGGGAGCAAAGAGACCCAGTACTTC. Protein sequence: CASSFRASGGSKETQYF.

The CDR3 loop reads CASSFQGVGGYTF. The CDR3, as DNA: TGTGCCAGCAGCTTCCAAGGGGTTGGTGGCTACACCTTC. The chain has TRBV11-2 and TRBJ1-2; TRBD1 is a possible D gene (5 bases). CDR1 is SGHAT and CDR2 is FQNNGV in the germline V gene. Trimming removed 3 bases from V and 7 bases from J, with 12 bases in between. The CDR3 extends over 13 amino acids.

The chain combines TRBV5-4 with TRBJ2-5, with 10 nucleotides matching TRBD2. The CDR3 loop spans 15 amino acids. The V segment lost 3 bases and the J segment 3 bases; nucleotides outside the gene matches: 5. The V gene's germline CDR1 is SGHNT and CDR2 YYREEE (reference sequence). The DNA for the CDR3 is TGTGCCAGCAGCTCCCTCAGCGGGGGGGAAGAGACCCAGTACTTC. This sequence encodes CASSSLSGGEETQYF.

The rearrangement links TRBV5-1 to TRBJ2-3; possible D gene TRBD2, 6 bases. The germline V gene encodes CDR1 SGHRS and CDR2 YFSETQ. V was pared by 4 bases and J by 0 bases, with 12 bases between. The CDR3 has 15 amino acids. CDR3 protein: CASSPGSGSTDTQYF. CDR3 nucleotide sequence: TGCGCCAGCAGCCCGGGTAGCGGAAGCACAGATACGCAGTATTTT.

This sequence joins TRBV20-1 and TRBJ1-2; D is unclear. Germline lookup yields CDR1 DFQATT and CDR2 SNEGSKA (reference sequence). The CDR3 extends over 12 amino acids. The V gene lost 3 bases and the J gene lost 4 bases, with 9 bases spanning the gap. DNA of the CDR3: TGCAGTGCTAGTGGACTGAGCTATGGCTACACCTTC. It yields the protein CSASGLSYGYTF.